This T cell receptor (beta chain) was profiled in a study of T cells in Graves' hyperthyroidism and ophthalmopathy. CDR1 is MDHEN, CDR2 SYDVKM, per germline. The V segment lost 3 bases and the J segment 0 bases; nucleotides outside the gene matches: 11. This CDR3 is 18 amino acids long. Amplification yielded TCR beta CDR3 regions, with RNA transcripts as the source. The HTBI primer set was used in a first-round RT-PCR of the TCR CDR3. TCRdb reanalysed the multiplex PCR reads using MiXCR and keeps one entry per CDR3 protein. The sample shows 350,000 to 400,000 distinct CDR3 sequences, 19% of them seen only once.

This TCR was sampled from a woman under 30 with Graves' hyperthyroidism. This chain uses TRBV28 with TRBJ1-5; 7 bases align to TRBD1. Sequencing was performed on blood. The CDR3 sequence is CASSFRRDSLYSNQPQHF. The CDR3 DNA reads TGTGCCAGCAGTTTCCGCCGGGACAGCTTGTATAGCAATCAGCCCCAGCATTTT.